Described below is a single T cell receptor (beta chain) sequence and its context. The data belong to a study of blood T cell repertoires in COVID-19. This CDR3 is 13 amino acids long. CDR1 and CDR2 from the germline V gene are WNHNN and SYGVQD (reference sequence). V gave up 6 bases and J gave up 1 base, with 8 bases separating them. This table comes from immunoSEQ multiplex PCR, and its TCRdb copy is limited to in-frame clones, with some not included. The sample carries about 310,000 clones, around 89% recorded once. The source material was PBMCs or T cells enriched from blood (not recorded which). The chain has TRBV10-1 and TRBJ2-3, with TRBD2 as a possible D gene (6 bases). This receptor was obtained from a woman aged 35 to 49 who had recovered from COVID-19. The CDR3, as DNA: TGCGCCAGCAGGGCTAGCGGCACAGATACGCAGTATTTT. Its translation is CASRASGTDTQYF.